This TCR beta chain is drawn from a study of control samples from healthy donors and cancer patients. Germline V gene data show CDR1 as LGHDT and CDR2 as YNNKEL (reference sequence). The CDR3 is 13 amino acids. V was trimmed by 6 bases and J by 0 bases, leaving 8 bases between them. The repertoire was sequenced with immunoSEQ multiplex PCR; TCRdb's copy has only in-frame clones and lacks some. The repertoire holds about 160,000 clones, roughly 95% seen once, with approximately 0.97% in the top ten. V gene TRBV3-1 (or the pseudogene TRBV3-2) combines with J gene TRBJ1-1; a possible D gene is TRBD1 (5 bases). This clonotype originated in a woman aged 30 to 39 in good health. The sample taken for sequencing was blood. This CDR3 is CASRRQLNTEAFF. The CDR3 DNA is TGTGCCAGCAGACGACAGCTGAACACTGAAGCTTTCTTT.